This T cell receptor beta chain was sequenced in a study of blood T cell repertoires in COVID-19 (dated by TCRdb to the early 2020s). The study in broad terms: Collaborator samples came from the United States, Italy and Spain and covered acute and convalescent phases of COVID-19. The prospective study material was composed of cDNA or gDNA derived from T cells, B-cell-depleted T cells, or PBMCs. Deeply sampled blood TCRbeta repertoires from subjects exposed to, actively infected with, or recovered from COVID-19 were included in the dataset. The repertoires were released in a freely available public database meant as a resource for research on the immune response to SARS-CoV-2. Samples were obtained from the ongoing ImmuneRACE study (first 160 participants) and from over 1,000 subjects provided by 6 global collaborators. A de-identified subject ID, COVID-19 status, age in years and sex were almost always included in the sample metadata. Where available, HLA class I and class II types were obtained from metadata supplied by the sample provider rather than from assay-based typing.

In the case of this clone: The antigen it binds to is not known. One base away there is no much larger clone; base qualities are not given.

A second Seattle source provided samples from volunteer blood donors who had recovered from COVID-19. Whole blood was collected in K2EDTA tubes by collaborating institutions according to the institutions' own protocols. For TCRbeta analysis, collaborator samples were shipped as frozen whole blood, as isolated PBMCs, or as DNA extracted from either sample type. TCRbeta CDR3 regions were amplified from genomic DNA using the immunoSEQ Assay, a bias-controlled multiplex PCR. The authors processed their data as follows. The number of nucleated cells in each sample was estimated by amplification of reference gene primers within the assay. Sequence reads were collapsed and filtered to measure the absolute abundance of every unique TCRbeta CDR3 rearrangement. Productive Simpson clonality was computed per sample as the square root of Simpson's diversity index over productive rearrangements. TCRdb carries this immuneACCESS record with in-frame sequences only. Its versions omit some clonotypes, under half of them owing to an unresolved V gene in the studies checked, with the rest unexplained. V, J and clone size derive from that table, while D and trimming were established from the DNA sequence. The sample table records 200,000 to 300,000 clones; about 85% of these occur just once. The leading ten clones occupy approximately 7.6% of the sample.

The germline V gene (reference sequence) yields LNHDA for CDR1 and SQIVND for CDR2. Inclusive of the bounding cysteine and phenylalanine, the CDR3 is 15 residues long. Only the CDR3 part of the read is kept: 45 bases, read in frame from the first base. Germline trimming amounts to 3 bases on V and 6 bases on J, with 6 as the count of junction bases outside the gene matches. What the research found in general, with its limitations: How much clinical and demographic metadata was included differed by source and by participant, and the metadata was provided uncurated.

This clonotype was sampled from a man between 60 and 70 years old who had recovered from COVID-19. Input material: peripheral blood. This receptor chain uses TRBV19 and TRBJ2-1, and 9 junction bases match TRBD1. The CDR3 protein: CASSMRQGVGNEQFF. DNA sequence: TGTGCCAGTAGTATGAGACAGGGGGTGGGCAATGAGCAGTTCTTC.